The 18 T cell receptor beta chains below were found in one sample sequenced in a study of blood T cell repertoires in COVID-19 (dated by TCRdb to 2020 to 2021). Libraries came from the immunoSEQ multiplex PCR assay. TCRdb's version of the immuneACCESS table is confined to in-frame rearrangements and falls short of the full clone set. An unresolved V gene accounts for under half of the shortfall where checked; the remainder is of unknown origin. Recorded for this sample are 200,000 to 250,000 clones; over 80% of them occurred a single time. Approximately 10% of the sample comes from the top ten. The sample comprised PBMCs or T cells enriched from blood (not recorded which). The receptors here all came from a man younger than 35 with acute COVID-19.

This chain connects TRBV13 to TRBJ2-7; unclear D gene. The CDR3 contains 13 residues. V was pared by 4 bases and J by 0 bases, with 7 bases between. The germline V gene has CDR1 PRHDT and CDR2 FYEKMQ (reference sequence). The chain's CDR3 is CASSSRSSYEQYF. DNA for the CDR3: TGTGCCAGCAGCTCGCGGAGCTCCTACGAGCAGTACTTC.

The rearrangement joins TRBV11-2 to TRBJ2-3; TRBD1 might be the D (6 bases). CDR3 length: 18 amino acids. Deletions cut 0 bases from V and 7 bases from J, with 23 bases between. The germline gives CDR1 SGHAT, CDR2 FQNNGV. CDR3 nucleotide sequence: TGTGCCAGCAGCTTAGATCGTTGGCAGGGTGAGGGGGATCATACGCAGTATTTT. It specifies CASSLDRWQGEGDHTQYF.

The chain uses TRBV9 and TRBJ2-1; D might be TRBD2 (5 bases). The V end was cut by 0 bases, the J end by 0 bases, with 7 bases between. The germline CDR1 and CDR2 sequences are SGDLS and YYNGEE. The CDR3 runs 15 residues. Written as DNA, the CDR3 is TGTGCCAGCAGCGTAGAAACTAGCTCCTACAATGAGCAGTTCTTC. Translation: CASSVETSSYNEQFF.

The chain uses TRBV29-1 and TRBJ2-3; 8 positions agree with TRBD2. There are 14 residues in the CDR3. The germline gives CDR1 SQVTM, CDR2 ANQGSEA. With V trimmed by 3 bases and J by 2 bases, 4 bases remained unmatched. CDR3: CSVEAGGLTDTQYF. CDR3 DNA: TGCAGCGTTGAGGCGGGAGGTCTCACAGATACGCAGTATTTT.

The chain recombines TRBV24-1 with TRBJ2-1; TRBD2 agrees at 11 bases. This CDR3 region has 19 residues. Looked up from germline, CDR1 is KGHDR and CDR2 is SFDVKD. V gave up 4 bases and J gave up 2 bases; unmatched junction bases: 12. The CDR3 coding sequence is TGTGCCACCAGTGACCCAACCGGACTAGCGGGCCCCGCCTACAATGAGCAGTTCTTC. Residues: CATSDPTGLAGPAYNEQFF.

This clone has only one observation. The chain links TRBV30 to TRBJ1-4; a possible D gene is TRBD1 (5 bases). CDR3 length: 13 residues. The germline V gene has CDR1 GTSNPN and CDR2 SVGIG (reference sequence). V shed 2 bases and J shed 8 bases, with 12 bases lying between them. The CDR3 reads CAWSYGGDEKLFF. The CDR3 nucleotides read TGTGCCTGGAGTTATGGAGGGGACGAAAAACTGTTTTTT.

V and J are TRBV5-1 and TRBJ2-2, with D hard to call. This CDR3 is 16 amino acids long. Per the germline V gene, CDR1 is SGHRS and CDR2 is YFSETQ. Trimming pared 0 bases from V and 6 bases from J, leaving 15 bases between. For the CDR3, the DNA is TGCGCCAGCAGCTTGGATTCGGCAGGCTTCTCCGGGGAGCTGTTTTTT. Protein sequence: CASSLDSAGFSGELFF. Complete variable domain (other parts from reference TRBV5-1 and TRBJ2-2): KAGVTQTPRYLIKTRGQQVTLSCSPISGHRSVSWYQQTPGQGLQFLFEYFSETQRNKGNFPGRFSGRQFSNSRSEMNVSTLELGDSALYLCASSLDSAGFSGELFFGEGSRLTVL.

The chain uses TRBV7-2 and TRBJ2-3; 8 nucleotides align to TRBD2. Germline V CDR1 and CDR2: SGHTA, FQGNSA. CDR3 length: 16 residues. The V and J ends lost 3 bases and 2 bases, in that order; junction bases with no gene match: 7. CDR3 sequence: CASSFSWREVTDTQYF. DNA for the CDR3: TGTGCCAGCAGCTTTTCTTGGCGGGAGGTCACAGATACGCAGTATTTT.

The gene calls are TRBV5-1 and TRBJ2-3; 7 bases map to TRBD1. The CDR3 runs 16 residues. V lost 2 bases to trimming and J lost 0 bases; unmatched junction nucleotides: 6. Germline values: CDR1 SGHRS, CDR2 YFSETQ. CDR3 sequence reads: CASSLFRTGSTDTQYF. The CDR3 DNA follows: TGCGCCAGCAGCTTATTCAGGACAGGAAGCACAGATACGCAGTATTTT.

The chain carries TRBV27 and TRBJ1-4, with 7 bases lining up with TRBD1. The germline V gene has CDR1 MNHEY and CDR2 SMNVEV (reference sequence). The CDR3 consists of 15 residues. V was clipped by 5 bases and J by 8 bases; unmatched bases: 11. CDR3 sequence: CASSDGQAGKEKLFF. CDR3 sequence (DNA): TGTGCCAGCAGTGATGGACAGGCAGGGAAGGAAAAACTGTTTTTT.

This clone was counted only a few times. The chain employs TRBV30 and TRBJ1-3, with D perhaps TRBD1 (5 bases). In germline, CDR1 is GTSNPN, CDR2 SVGIG (reference sequence). This CDR3 comprises 14 residues. Trimming left V 2 bases short and J 0 bases short, with 8 bases between. The CDR3 DNA reads TGTGCCTGGAGTAGACAGCTCTCTGGAAACACCATATATTTT. Protein product: CAWSRQLSGNTIYF.

The V and J genes are TRBV10-3 and TRBJ2-2; 11 positions agree with TRBD2. This CDR3 region has 15 residues. Germline V gene sequence: CDR1 ENHRY, CDR2 SYGVKD. V lost 9 bases to trimming and J lost 3 bases; unmatched junction nucleotides: 6. The CDR3 coding sequence is TGTGCCATGAGAGCGGGACTAGCGGACACCGGGGAGCTGTTTTTT. Its protein is CAMRAGLADTGELFF.

The V and J genes are TRBV28 and TRBJ2-7, with D perhaps matching TRBD1 (5 bases). This CDR3 has 14 amino acids. Germline CDR1 is MDHEN and CDR2 is SYDVKM. V gave up 6 bases and J gave up 1 base, with 13 bases separating them. CDR3 loop: CASSGRRESYEQYF. The CDR3 bases are TGTGCCAGCAGCGGACGCAGGGAATCCTACGAGCAGTACTTC.

The rearrangement joins TRBV5-1 to TRBJ2-3; TRBD2 agrees at 11 bases. J lost 0 bases, V lost 2 bases, and 11 bases had no gene match. From germline, CDR1 is SGHRS and CDR2 YFSETQ. The CDR3 extends over 19 amino acids. CDR3 protein: CASSLFVLAGGTSTDTQYF. In nucleotides, the CDR3 is TGCGCCAGCAGCTTATTTGTATTAGCGGGAGGGACTAGCACAGATACGCAGTATTTT.

The chain has TRBV6-5 and TRBJ2-7; D call uncertain. The CDR3 runs to 16 residues. CDR1 and CDR2 (germline): MNHEY, SVGAGI. Trimming shortened V by 0 bases and J by 1 base, and 13 bases separated the two germline ends. The CDR3 DNA sequence: TGTGCCAGCAGTTACTCGAGACTGATACCTTCCTACGAGCAGTACTTC. Translating it yields CASSYSRLIPSYEQYF.

The rearrangement uses TRBV2 and TRBJ2-7, with 7 bases aligning to TRBD1. The V segment lost 5 bases and the J segment 3 bases; nucleotides outside the gene matches: 4. This CDR3 is 13 amino acids long. From germline, CDR1 is SNHLY and CDR2 FYNNEI. CDR3 amino acids: CASSRQGDYEQYF. CDR3 coding DNA: TGTGCCAGCAGTCGACAGGGTGACTACGAGCAGTACTTC.

The rearrangement uses TRBV4-1 and TRBJ2-5, with 12 bases identical to TRBD1. CDR3 length: 16 amino acids. Per the germline V gene, CDR1 is MGHRA and CDR2 is YSYEKL. With 4 bases clipped from V and 4 bases from J, the junction kept 7 bases outside the gene matches. The CDR3 DNA sequence: TGCGCCAGCAGCCTAACCGGGACAGGGGGCGGAGAGACCCAGTACTTC. Translation: CASSLTGTGGGETQYF.

The chain recombines TRBV29-1 with TRBJ2-1, with 7 bases fitting TRBD1. There are 15 residues in the CDR3. Germline values: CDR1 SQVTM, CDR2 ANQGSEA. V lost 5 bases to trimming and J lost 0 bases; unmatched junction nucleotides: 7. The CDR3 DNA follows: TGCAGCGTTCGGACAGGTGGGAACTCCTACAATGAGCAGTTCTTC. Amino acid sequence: CSVRTGGNSYNEQFF.